The sequence of this T cell receptor beta chain was determined in a study of cytomegalovirus exposure and HLA in healthy donors. The CDR3 contains 14 residues. V shed 0 bases, J shed 4 bases, and the junction held 2 bases outside the gene matches. CDR1 and CDR2 from the germline V gene are SGHRS and YFSETQ. PCR involved 60 Vbeta and 13 Jbeta primers. Assay: immunoSEQ multiplex PCR; the TCRdb copy retains only in-frame clones and omits some. The sample records tens of thousands of clones, approximately 70% being singletons. The receptor comes from a man in his fifties in good health and CMV-seronegative. Sequencing was done on a sample of PBMCs. This chain joins TRBV5-1 and TRBJ1-1, with 8 positions matching TRBD1. The CDR3, as DNA: TGCGCCAGCAGCTTGGACACAGGGGGCACTGAAGCTTTCTTT. Translated, it gives CASSLDTGGTEAFF.